These 3 T cell receptor beta chains were sequenced from one sample in a study of blood T cell repertoires in COVID-19. Clones were sequenced by immunoSEQ multiplex PCR, and TCRdb holds only the in-frame ones, with some missing. The sample has 310,000 or so clones; 87% are singletons. The specimen was PBMCs or T cells enriched from blood (not recorded which). The receptors originated from a woman between 18 and 29 years old who had recovered from COVID-19.

The rearrangement uses TRBV7-8 and TRBJ1-5; D perhaps matches TRBD1 (6 bases). The CDR3 has 15 amino acids. Germline V gene sequence: CDR1 SGHVS, CDR2 FQNEAQ. V was cut by 4 bases and J by 0 bases, with 10 bases left in between. This CDR3 is CASSSWTDSNQPQHF. CDR3 bases: TGTGCCAGCAGCTCATGGACAGATAGCAATCAGCCCCAGCATTTT. The entire variable domain, with the rest obtained from reference TRBV7-8 and TRBJ1-5, is as follows: GAGVSQSPRYKVAKRGQDVALRCDPISGHVSLFWYQQALGQGPEFLTYFQNEAQLDKSGLPSDRFFAERPEGSVSTLKIQRTQQEDSAVYLCASSSWTDSNQPQHFGDGTRLSIL.

The chain recombines TRBV28 with TRBJ1-1, with D unresolved. Between the trimmed V and J ends, which lost 4 bases and 5 bases, there was a span of 14 bases. The germline CDR1 and CDR2 sequences are MDHEN and SYDVKM. The length of the CDR3 is 14 residues. CDR3 DNA: TGTGCCAGCAGTTGGGCCTCGGTAGGAACTGAAGCTTTCTTT. Translation gives CASSWASVGTEAFF.

This clone was detected only once. The V and J genes are TRBV5-1 and TRBJ1-2; D uncertain. Deletions cut 2 bases from V and 3 bases from J, with 11 bases between. This CDR3 contains 14 residues. In germline, CDR1 is SGHRS, CDR2 YFSETQ. CDR3 in DNA: TGCGCCAGCAGCTTCAACATAGCGGACTATGGCTACACCTTC. Amino acids: CASSFNIADYGYTF. The full variable domain, with the rest looked up from reference TRBV5-1 and TRBJ1-2, is KAGVTQTPRYLIKTRGQQVTLSCSPISGHRSVSWYQQTPGQGLQFLFEYFSETQRNKGNFPGRFSGRQFSNSRSEMNVSTLELGDSALYLCASSFNIADYGYTFGSGTRLTVV.